Below, 31 T cell receptor beta chains from the same sample are listed, as sequenced in a study of neoadjuvant anti-PD-1 for oral cavity cancer. TCRdb's table, derived via immunoSEQ multiplex PCR, lists solely in-frame clones and lacks some. Of 20,000 to 30,000 clones in the sample, 27% were seen once. Time point defined: after neoadjuvant nivolumab, at surgical resection. The specimen comprised tumor tissue, sampled after nivolumab (anti-PD-1) treatment. These receptors all come from a person between 35 and 79 years old with oral cavity squamous cell carcinoma.

Only a few counts were recorded for this clone. The chain couples TRBV7-2 to TRBJ2-7; the match to TRBD2 covers 9 bases. The CDR3 has 17 residues. Per the germline V gene, CDR1 is SGHTA and CDR2 is FQGNSA. V dropped 1 base and J dropped 6; count of bases not matched to a gene: 13. The CDR3 region is CASSLGGTSSGLGEQYF. Written as DNA, the CDR3 is TGTGCCAGCAGCTTAGGGGGGACTAGCTCCGGTTTGGGCGAGCAGTACTTC.

The CDR3 here is CASRPGGEEQYF. CDR3 coding DNA: TGTGCCAGCAGGCCAGGGGGAGAGGAGCAGTACTTC. V is TRBV6-1 and J is TRBJ2-7; 7 bases match TRBD1. This CDR3 is built from 12 residues. The J segment lost 7 bases and the V segment lost 6 bases, leaving 6 bases of the junction unmatched. Germline lookup yields CDR1 MNHNS and CDR2 SASEGT.

The chain carries TRBV7-6 and TRBJ1-2, with D maybe TRBD1 (5 bases). The CDR3 is 15 residues long. Germline V gives CDR1 SGHVS, CDR2 FNYEAQ. V lost 5 bases and J lost 3, with 16 bases in between. The CDR3 spells CASSPTGGSDYGYTF. The DNA for the CDR3 is TGTGCCAGCAGCCCGACTGGGGGGTCCGACTATGGCTACACCTTC.

In its sample, this clone was seen a few times. The V gene is TRBV28, the J gene TRBJ2-6; D uncertain. Germline CDR1 MDHEN, CDR2 SYDVKM. The CDR3 is made up of 13 amino acids. The V end was cut by 7 bases, the J end by 0 bases, with 4 bases between. CDR3 residues: CASISSGANVLTF. CDR3 in DNA: TGTGCCAGCATAAGCTCTGGGGCCAACGTCCTGACTTTC.

This chain joins TRBV7-9 and TRBJ2-7, with 7 bases identical to TRBD1. CDR3 size: 15 residues. V lost 5 bases, J lost 0 bases, and 7 bases stayed unmatched. Germline V gives CDR1 SEHNR, CDR2 FQNEAQ (reference sequence). The CDR3 coding sequence is TGTGCCAGCAGCAAACCCCAGGGGGTCTCCTACGAGCAGTACTTC. Translation gives CASSKPQGVSYEQYF.

This clone came up many times. The chain recombines TRBV28 with TRBJ2-1; 8 nucleotides match TRBD2. The CDR3 loop spans 14 amino acids. Germline loops: CDR1 MDHEN, CDR2 SYDVKM. The J segment lost 9 bases and the V segment lost 3 bases, leaving 7 bases of the junction unmatched. Here the CDR3 DNA reads TGTGCCAGCAGTTTGGGACTAGGGTCCAGTGAGCAGTTCTTC. It yields the protein CASSLGLGSSEQFF.

The chain carries TRBV5-1 and TRBJ2-6; possibly TRBD2 for D (5 bases). Trimming removed 1 base at V and 4 bases at J, with 9 bases between. Germline V gene data show CDR1 as SGHRS and CDR2 as YFSETQ. The CDR3 is made up of 15 amino acids. The CDR3 spells CASSLRGPGANVLTF. CDR3 bases: TGCGCCAGCAGCTTGCGGGGTCCCGGGGCCAACGTCCTGACTTTC.

There are a few counts of this clone. CDR3 sequence reads: CASRSDSGYNEQFF. The CDR3 coding sequence is TGCGCCAGCAGGTCCGATAGCGGATACAATGAGCAGTTCTTC. The chain links TRBV5-1 to TRBJ2-1, with a tentative D call TRBD2 (6 bases). Germline assignment: CDR1 SGHRS and CDR2 YFSETQ. Trimming stripped 5 bases from V and 4 bases from J, with 13 bases between. The length of the CDR3 is 14 residues.

This clone was seen a few times. The chain couples TRBV5-4 to TRBJ1-2; D not certain. This CDR3 has 15 amino acids. With 0 bases removed from V and 3 bases from J, the gap between germline ends came to 12 bases. Germline CDR1 and CDR2: SGHNT and YYREEE (reference sequence). This chain's CDR3 is CASSLGSDTYYGYTF. In DNA form, the CDR3 reads TGTGCCAGCAGCTTGGGCTCCGACACCTACTATGGCTACACCTTC.

This clone was observed at least ten times. This chain connects TRBV10-3 to TRBJ1-2, with D maybe TRBD1 (5 bases). The V gene lost 5 bases and the J gene lost 4 bases, with 14 bases spanning the gap. Germline CDR1 and CDR2: ENHRY and SYGVKD. The CDR3 is made up of 14 amino acids. The CDR3 DNA follows: TGTGCCATCAGTCCCCAGGGTGTAAGCTATGGCTACACCTTC. Its protein is CAISPQGVSYGYTF.

V is TRBV12-5 and J is TRBJ2-5; D unresolved. Germline V gene lookup returns CDR1 LGHNT and CDR2 FRNRAP. The V gene lost 2 bases and the J gene lost 7 bases, with 14 bases spanning the gap. This CDR3 spans 14 amino acids. The CDR3 bases are TGTGCTAGTGGTTTGACAAGGGTCGTTGGGACCCAGTACTTC. Residues: CASGLTRVVGTQYF.

This clone showed up just a few times. The chain joins TRBV5-1 to TRBJ1-1; D is uncertain. The CDR3 is 15 residues long. V shed 0 bases and J shed 1 base, with 10 bases lying between them. In germline, CDR1 is SGHRS, CDR2 YFSETQ. CDR3 residues: CASSLVAGTNTEAFF. CDR3 DNA: TGCGCCAGCAGCTTGGTAGCCGGAACGAACACTGAAGCTTTCTTT.

This clone appeared a few times. The chain recombines TRBV6-4 with TRBJ2-2; D is ambiguous. The CDR3 sequence is 13 residues long. Germline loops: CDR1 MRHNA, CDR2 SNTAGT. V lost 3 bases and J 4 bases, leaving 6 bases between the germline ends. CDR3 loop: CASSESSTGELFF. The CDR3 DNA reads TGTGCCAGCAGTGAGTCTAGCACCGGGGAGCTGTTTTTT.

The rearrangement joins TRBV2 to TRBJ1-2; D is possibly TRBD1 (5 bases). The CDR3 sequence is 13 residues long. Trimming removed 4 bases at V and 1 base at J, with 7 bases between. Germline-derived CDR1 and CDR2 are SNHLY and FYNNEI. The CDR3 here is CASSADINYGYTF. The CDR3 DNA is TGTGCCAGCAGTGCGGACATTAACTATGGCTACACCTTC.

This clone appeared a few times. This same CDR3 is encoded by further DNA sequences in the sample. This chain connects TRBV30 to TRBJ2-7; 11 positions agree with TRBD2. The J segment lost 1 base and the V segment lost 2 bases, leaving 1 base of the junction unmatched. Germline CDR1 GTSNPN, CDR2 SVGIG (reference sequence). The length of the CDR3 is 14 residues. CDR3 amino acids: CAWSRLAGSYEQYF. The DNA for the CDR3 is TGTGCCTGGAGTCGACTAGCGGGATCCTACGAGCAGTACTTC.

The chain has TRBV5-4 and TRBJ2-5; D may correspond to TRBD1 or TRBD2 (5 bases each). The CDR3 length is 14 residues. V lost 6 bases, J lost 2 bases, and 14 bases lay in between. Germline V CDR1 and CDR2: SGHNT, YYREEE (reference sequence). As DNA, the CDR3 is TGTGCCAGCACCCCAGGGACCGAACAAGAGACCCAGTACTTC. Translating it yields CASTPGTEQETQYF. The variable domain in full, completed from reference TRBV5-4 and TRBJ2-5, reads ETGVTQSPTHLIKTRGQQVTLRCSSQSGHNTVSWYQQALGQGPQFIFQYYREEENGRGNFPPRFSGLQFPNYSSELNVNALELDDSALYLCASTPGTEQETQYFGPGTRLLVL.

This clone was counted many times. V and J are TRBV7-3 and TRBJ2-3; D call uncertain. The CDR3 runs to 14 residues. Germline CDR1 is SGHTA and CDR2 is FQGTGA. With 5 bases removed from V and 0 bases from J, the gap between germline ends came to 9 bases. DNA of the CDR3: TGTGCCAGCAGCAAAGCAGGTAGCACAGATACGCAGTATTTT. As protein: CASSKAGSTDTQYF.

The V gene is TRBV5-8, the J gene TRBJ2-1; 7 bases are shared with TRBD1. The CDR3 is 14 residues long. The V gene's germline CDR1 is SGHTS and CDR2 YDEGEE. V gave up 0 bases and J gave up 4 bases; unmatched junction bases: 1. This CDR3 reads CASSLGDSYNEQFF. CDR3 bases: TGTGCCAGCAGCTTGGGGGACAGTTACAATGAGCAGTTCTTC.

The rearrangement uses TRBV22-1 and TRBJ1-5. TRBV22-1 is a recognized pseudogene. CDR3 length: 16 residues. In nucleotides, the CDR3 is TGTCCTGGGAGCGCACGTGGGGGGATCGAGTGCCAGCCCCAGCATTTT. Its protein is CPGSARGGIECQPQHF.

The V gene is TRBV6-5, the J gene TRBJ2-3; 9 bases are shared with TRBD1. In germline, CDR1 is MNHEY, CDR2 SVGAGI. The junction had 0 bases not matched to a gene; V was cut back by 2 bases and J by 0 bases. This CDR3 spans 15 amino acids. The CDR3 DNA reads as TGTGCCAGCAGTTACGGACAGGGGAGCACAGATACGCAGTATTTT. Its protein is CASSYGQGSTDTQYF.

This clone has at least ten counts. V is TRBV11-2 and J is TRBJ2-5; 12 bases fit TRBD2. CDR3 size: 15 residues. Trimming cost V 5 bases and J 2 bases; bases outside gene matches: 3. The germline gives CDR1 SGHAT, CDR2 FQNNGV. This CDR3 reads CASSPGLAGQETQYF. DNA of the CDR3: TGTGCCAGCAGCCCTGGACTAGCGGGGCAAGAGACCCAGTACTTC.

In its sample, this clone was seen many times. The chain has TRBV5-1 and TRBJ2-6; D remains ambiguous. Germline lookup yields CDR1 SGHRS and CDR2 YFSETQ. Trimming took 4 bases from V and 2 from J, leaving 7 bases between them. The length of the CDR3 is 14 residues. In DNA form, the CDR3 reads TGCGCCAGCAGCGAAGAAGCTGGGGCCAACGTCCTGACTTTC. Amino acid sequence: CASSEEAGANVLTF.

This chain joins TRBV2 and TRBJ1-5; no reliable D call. With 8 bases removed from V and 1 base from J, the gap between germline ends came to 18 bases. The CDR3 contains 16 residues. Germline CDR1 reads SNHLY; CDR2 reads FYNNEI. The CDR3 nucleotides are TGTGCCAGCCTCCAAAAGGATCCGGCCAGCAATCAGCCCCAGCATTTT. Its translation is CASLQKDPASNQPQHF.

In this sample, this clone turned up a few times. The chain employs TRBV15 and TRBJ2-1; TRBD1 agrees at 8 bases. Germline CDR1 LNHNV, CDR2 YYDKDF (reference sequence). The CDR3 totals 15 residues. V lost 1 base and J lost 7; bases outside the gene matches: 6. CDR3 in amino acids: CATSRAGQGYNEQFF. The CDR3 nucleotides read TGTGCCACCAGCAGAGCCGGACAGGGTTATAATGAGCAGTTCTTC.

Many counts were recorded for this clone. The V call is TRBV9, the J call TRBJ2-3; 7 bases are a match to TRBD1. The CDR3 covers 15 residues. The germline CDR1 and CDR2 sequences are SGDLS and YYNGEE. V dropped 4 bases and J dropped 3; count of bases not matched to a gene: 8. The CDR3 is CASSPQGQITDTQYF. CDR3 DNA sequence: TGTGCCAGCAGCCCCCAGGGACAGATAACAGATACGCAGTATTTT.

This clone was seen more than once but under ten times. The CDR3 loop reads CASRTGTGVYEQYF. The CDR3 nucleotides read TGTGCCAGCAGGACCGGGACAGGGGTGTACGAGCAGTACTTC. This sequence joins TRBV7-8 and TRBJ2-7, with 10 bases that match TRBD1. Germline assignment: CDR1 SGHVS and CDR2 FQNEAQ. This CDR3 spans 14 amino acids. V was clipped by 6 bases and J by 4 bases; unmatched bases: 6.

This chain joins TRBV2 and TRBJ2-7; D gene uncertain. Germline assignment: CDR1 SNHLY and CDR2 FYNNEI. Trimming cost V 5 bases and J 0 bases, with 2 bases left between them. This CDR3 contains 11 residues. CDR3 amino acids: CASSNSYEQYF. As DNA, the CDR3 is TGTGCCAGCAGTAACTCCTACGAGCAGTACTTC.

This clone occurred a few times. The chain is built from TRBV21-1 and TRBJ1-2; TRBD1, the table's D call, was not compared with the DNA. TRBV21-1 is an annotated pseudogene. CDR3 length: 16 residues. CDR3 protein: CASSKGPGKGNYGYTF. Written as DNA, the CDR3 is TGTGCCAGCAGCAAGGGGCCAGGTAAGGGTAACTATGGCTACACCTTC.

J is TRBJ2-1 and V is TRBV7-8; 8 bases match TRBD2. The CDR3 spans 16 residues. After removal of 5 bases from V and 3 bases from J, the junction contained 9 bases not matched to a gene. Germline values: CDR1 SGHVS, CDR2 FQNEAQ. CDR3 amino acids: CASSPARGTSYNEQFF. In nucleotides, the CDR3 is TGTGCCAGCAGCCCAGCGAGGGGGACTAGCTACAATGAGCAGTTCTTC.

This chain links TRBV2 with TRBJ1-2; tentative D call: TRBD1 (6 bases). V dropped 8 bases and J dropped 7 bases, with 14 bases sitting between them. The CDR3 is made up of 12 amino acids. The germline gives CDR1 SNHLY, CDR2 FYNNEI. The CDR3 loop is CASLPTGIGYTF. DNA for the CDR3: TGTGCCAGCCTACCTACAGGGATTGGCTACACCTTC.

The J gene is TRBJ2-2, the V gene TRBV9, with 12 positions matching TRBD2. Looked up from germline, CDR1 is SGDLS and CDR2 is YYNGEE. This CDR3 has 16 residues. The junction had 2 bases not matched to a gene; V was cut back by 0 bases and J by 5 bases. The CDR3 nucleotides are TGTGCCAGCAGCGTAGGTACTAGCGGGAGGACCGGGGAGCTGTTTTTT. It translates to CASSVGTSGRTGELFF.